This TCR beta chain was obtained from a study of blood T cell repertoires in COVID-19. Study at large: COVID-19 samples, acute and convalescent, were from the United States, Italy and Spain. T cells, B-cell-depleted T cells, or PBMCs supplied cDNA or gDNA.

In the source study's methods: It was from reference gene primer amplification that nucleated cell counts were estimated. Produced via immunoSEQ multiplex PCR; TCRdb's table is partial and in-frame only. That table gives V, J and clone size, and the DNA gave D and trimming. The sample has about 240,000 clones, about 86% seen once. Looked up from germline, CDR1 is SGHAT and CDR2 is FQNNGV. This CDR3 spans 15 amino acids. V was trimmed by 5 bases and J by 3 bases, leaving 16 bases between them. The TCR originated in a woman aged 80 or older with acute or convalescent COVID-19. This chain uses TRBV11-2 with TRBJ1-2; D is possibly TRBD1 (5 bases). Sequencing was carried out using peripheral blood. CDR3 in amino acids: CASSPPRGTYYGYTF. CDR3 sequence (DNA): TGTGCCAGCAGCCCCCCCCGCGGGACGTACTATGGCTACACCTTC.